This is a list of T cell receptor beta chains from one sample in a study of patients and donors after allogeneic stem cell transplantation. Using its own MiXCR run on the RT-PCR reads, TCRdb lists one record per CDR3 protein. The table includes around 200,000 distinct CDR3 sequences, more than 35% detected once. The sample taken for sequencing was blood, either unsorted or a sorted T cell fraction (not recorded which). The receptors were gathered from a human donor who was either an allogeneic HSCT recipient or a stem cell or donor lymphocyte infusion donor (not recorded which). It is not recorded whose cells these are; they may come from a transplant donor. The CDR3 runs from the conserved cysteine through the conserved F or W. A D gene is named only where the DNA matches it firmly. Not all rows give a size; the values are once, few, many and, for expanded clones, a class.

TGTGCCAGCAGTTACGGTGTGGGCGAGCAGTACTTC CASSYGVGEQYF TRBJ2-7 - TRBV6-6 -
TGCAGTGCTAAGGCATCGGGTTCCCGCTCCTACAATGAGCAGTTCTTC CSAKASGSRSYNEQFF TRBJ2-1 - TRBV20-1 -
TGTGCCAGCAGTTTGCGGGATATGAACACTGAAGCTTTCTTT CASSLRDMNTEAFF TRBJ1-1 - TRBV12-3/TRBV12-4 -
TGTGCCAGCTCACCGGGACTGACTTATTCACCCCTCCACTTT CASSPGLTYSPLHF TRBJ1-6 - TRBV18 -
TGTGCCAGCAGGCCTGAGGGGGGCTCCTACAATGAGCAGTTCTTC CASRPEGGSYNEQFF TRBJ2-1 - TRBV3-1 -
TGTGCCAGCAGCTTAGGATTGAGGCAGGGGGCTTATAGGTACAATGAGCAGTTCTTC CASSLGLRQGAYRYNEQFF TRBJ2-1 TRBD1 TRBV7-6 -
TGTGCCAGCTCGTTAAATAATTCACCCCTCCACTTT CASSLNNSPLHF TRBJ1-6 - TRBV12-3/TRBV12-4 many
TGTGCCAGCAGCCTCCAACACCGTGCTCCGGAAGCTTTCTTT CASSLQHRAPEAFF TRBJ1-1 - TRBV7-2 few
TGTGCCAGCAGCTTGGAGCGAATAACTGAAGCTTTCTTT CASSLERITEAFF TRBJ1-1 - TRBV5-8 few
TGCAGTGCTAGGGAGCAGGGACGCCAGCCCCAGCATTTT CSAREQGRQPQHF TRBJ1-5 - TRBV20-1 -
TGTGCCACCAGCAGAGATTCGATAATGCAGCCCCAGCATTTT CATSRDSIMQPQHF TRBJ1-5 - TRBV15 few
TGTGCCAGCAGCCCTAACAAAGGACGCAATCAGCCCCAGCATTTT CASSPNKGRNQPQHF TRBJ1-5 - TRBV12-3/TRBV12-4 -
TGTGCCATCAGGAATGGACAGACGGAGGGTGGCTACACCTTC CAIRNGQTEGGYTF TRBJ1-2 - TRBV10-3 few
TGTGCCAGCAGTTCCGCTGCTGAAGCTTTCTTT CASSSAAEAFF TRBJ1-1 - TRBV28 -
TGTGCCAGCAGCCCGGAGGGGACAGGGTTGAACGGGGAGCTGTTTTTT CASSPEGTGLNGELFF TRBJ2-2 TRBD1 TRBV9 -
TGTGCCAGCAGCGCCGGGGGCTTTGGGTATGGCTACACCTTC CASSAGGFGYGYTF TRBJ1-2 - TRBV2 -
TGTGCCACCAGTGCGGGGGCAGGGGAAAAACTGTTTTTT CATSAGAGEKLFF TRBJ1-4 - TRBV24-1 -
TGTGCCAGCAGCTTGCTAGGACAGGGAGGTCCGGGCTACACCTTC CASSLLGQGGPGYTF TRBJ1-2 TRBD1 TRBV7-8 few
TGTGCCAGTCAGGGGACCGGGGAGCTGTTTTTT CASQGTGELFF TRBJ2-2 - TRBV12-3/TRBV12-4 few
TGTGCCAGCAGTTCCACGGACGGGACGAACACTGAAGCTTTCTTT CASSSTDGTNTEAFF TRBJ1-1 - TRBV28 -
TGTGCCAGCAGTCCCCGAGACAGGGGTGAGACCCAGTACTTC CASSPRDRGETQYF TRBJ2-5 TRBD1 TRBV25-1 -
TGTGCCAGCAGCGTCGGGACTAGCCGGGAGACCCAGTACTTC CASSVGTSRETQYF TRBJ2-5 TRBD2 TRBV9 once
TGCAGTGCTAGAGATCGTGGGCGGACTGAGCAGTTCTTC CSARDRGRTEQFF TRBJ2-1 - TRBV20-1 -
TGTGCCAGCAGCTTAGCCCCGGACCGAGGACCCCAGCATTTT CASSLAPDRGPQHF TRBJ1-5 - TRBV7-2 once
TGTGCCAGCAGTTCCCTAACAGGGCTGGTGGACACTGAAGCTTTCTTT CASSSLTGLVDTEAFF TRBJ1-1 - TRBV27 -
TGTGCCAGCAGCGAATACAGGGGACTCACTGAAGCTTTCTTT CASSEYRGLTEAFF TRBJ1-1 TRBD1 TRBV7-9 few
TGTGCCAGCAGCTTACCCCCGGGGAGCGGCGGGCCCCAGCATTTT CASSLPPGSGGPQHF TRBJ1-5 - TRBV7-2 few
TGTGCCAGCACATCCCGACAGCGACAGACTTATGGCTACACCTTC CASTSRQRQTYGYTF TRBJ1-2 - TRBV28 few
TGTGCCAGCAGTTCCTCCTACAGGAACTCCTACGAGCAGTACTTC CASSSSYRNSYEQYF TRBJ2-7 - TRBV6-6 -
TGTGCCAGCAGCAAAAGTTCGCAGGGGGGAAACGGGGAGCTGTTTTTT CASSKSSQGGNGELFF TRBJ2-2 - TRBV21-1 -
TGTGCCAGCAGACAATCCGGGCGGAACACTGAAGCTTTCTTT CASRQSGRNTEAFF TRBJ1-1 - TRBV12-3/TRBV12-4 -
TGTGCCTGGAGTGTTGGGACAGGCGGCGAGCAGTACTTC CAWSVGTGGEQYF TRBJ2-7 TRBD1 TRBV30 -
TGCGCCAGCAGGAGGGGACAGGCGGACTACGAGCAGTACTTC CASRRGQADYEQYF TRBJ2-7 TRBD1 TRBV5-1 -
TGCGCCAGCAGCTTGGGCGACAGGTCGTACACTGAAGCTTTCTTT CASSLGDRSYTEAFF TRBJ1-1 - TRBV5-1 few
TGTGCCAGCAGCTACCAGGGAGGGCGATCACCCCTCCACTTT CASSYQGGRSPLHF TRBJ1-6 - TRBV3-1 -
TGCGCCAGCAGCCACCCCGGGGGAACTGAAGCTTTCTTT CASSHPGGTEAFF TRBJ1-1 - TRBV4-1 -
TGTGCCTGGAGTGGGGTCGGGGACGAGCAGTACTTC CAWSGVGDEQYF TRBJ2-7 - TRBV30 -
TGCAGTACACTGGCTTACTATGGCTACACCTTC CSTLAYYGYTF TRBJ1-2 - TRBV20-1 few
TGCGCCAGCAACCCAGGACTACCCACAGATACGCAGTATTTT CASNPGLPTDTQYF TRBJ2-3 - TRBV5-1 few
TGTGCCAGCAGTGAGGGGGGTTTGAATTCACCCCTCCACTTT CASSEGGLNSPLHF TRBJ1-6 - TRBV6-1 -
TGTGCCAGCAGGCCAGGGACTAATCAGCCCCAGCATTTT CASRPGTNQPQHF TRBJ1-5 - TRBV28 few
TGCAGCGTTCGGATCGGGGCTACTGAGCAGTTCTTC CSVRIGATEQFF TRBJ2-1 - TRBV29-1 -
TGTGCCTGGAGTCCTGACAGGGTCTATGGCTACACCTTC CAWSPDRVYGYTF TRBJ1-2 TRBD1 TRBV30 once
TGTGCCAGCAGCTTGGAGCGGGGGGCATACAATGAGCAGTTCTTC CASSLERGAYNEQFF TRBJ2-1 TRBD2 TRBV5-8 few
TGTGCCATCAGGAAGAACACCGGGGAGCTGTTTTTT CAIRKNTGELFF TRBJ2-2 - TRBV10-3 -
TGTGCCAGCAGTTATATGAACACTGAAGCTTTCTTT CASSYMNTEAFF TRBJ1-1 - TRBV6-2/TRBV6-3 few
TGTGCCAGCATTAGGGACAGAATCTCCTACAATGAGCAGTTCTTC CASIRDRISYNEQFF TRBJ2-1 TRBD1 TRBV2 -
TGTGCCAGCAGCGAACCCTGGGGCGTTCCGGCGGACACTGAAGCTTTCTTT CASSEPWGVPADTEAFF TRBJ1-1 - TRBV7-9 -
TGTGCCAGCAGCCTCGAGGGGAGTACCCAGCATTTT CASSLEGSTQHF TRBJ1-5 - TRBV7-9 -
TGCAGTGCTAGAGATCCCCAGACAGGGGGCCATAGCAATCAGCCCCAGCATTTT CSARDPQTGGHSNQPQHF TRBJ1-5 TRBD1 TRBV20-1 -
TGCGCCAGCAGCCAAGTGACGGTATCCTACGAGCAGTACTTC CASSQVTVSYEQYF TRBJ2-7 - TRBV4-1 few
TGTGCCATCAGTTTTAAGAACACCGGGGAGCTGTTTTTT CAISFKNTGELFF TRBJ2-2 - TRBV10-3 -